The rows below give T cell receptor beta chains drawn from one sample of a study of shared clonotypes between healthy human individuals. Method: immunoSEQ multiplex PCR; TCRdb's copy keeps in-frame clones and lacks some. The sample holds 450,000 to 500,000 clones, about 85% seen once. Sequencing input: PBMCs. The receptors come from a woman aged 40 to 49 in good health. Some clones in this sample may be carry-over from other donors' samples. Both conserved end residues are part of each CDR3. The D gene is left open where the match is weak.

j_gene,v_gene,d_gene,CDR3aa
TRBJ2-7,TRBV6-1,TRBD2,CASSPSGSSYEQYF
TRBJ2-2,TRBV2,TRBD2,CASRLDGRGGELFF
TRBJ2-2,TRBV29-1,TRBD2,CSTRTSGNTGELFF
TRBJ1-1,TRBV6-1,NA,CASSPSGLMNTEAFF
TRBJ1-4,TRBV27,NA,CASGQFNEKLFF
TRBJ2-3,TRBV7-9,TRBD1,CASSAGTGRVDTQYF
TRBJ2-2,TRBV11-3,NA,CASSLNGGELFF
TRBJ1-2,TRBV28,NA,CASRRGINYGYTF
TRBJ2-2,TRBV5-1,NA,CASSLVGQNTGELFF
TRBJ1-1,TRBV5-1,NA,CASSPNVNTEAFF
TRBJ1-1,TRBV5-1,NA,CASSPPGGGGNTEAFF
TRBJ2-3,TRBV7-6,NA,CASSPHKDTQYF
TRBJ2-4,TRBV4-1,NA,CASSQGAVSDIQYF
TRBJ2-2,TRBV7-9,NA,CASSADGPNTGELFF
TRBJ2-1,TRBV30,TRBD2,CAWTGGSYYNEQFF
TRBJ2-1,TRBV5-4,TRBD2,CASSLGLAGFNEQFF
TRBJ1-1,TRBV11-2,NA,CASSLAQGYTEAFF
TRBJ2-7,TRBV4-2,NA,CASSQDLTGLSYEQYF
TRBJ1-2,TRBV28,TRBD1,CASRSGTGVYGYTF
TRBJ1-4,TRBV5-1,NA,CASRGDEKLFF
TRBJ2-6,TRBV6-6,NA,CANSYSTGANVLTF
TRBJ2-1,TRBV19,TRBD2,CASRLGLAGYNEQFF
TRBJ1-1,TRBV18,NA,CASSPARGNTEAFF
TRBJ2-3,TRBV29-1,TRBD2,CSVRTSGILDTQYF
TRBJ2-7,TRBV19,NA,CASSIGGGQALVMYF
TRBJ2-5,TRBV7-9,NA,CASSLWSAQETQYF
TRBJ1-2,TRBV18,TRBD1,CASSPGQGNYGYTF
TRBJ2-1,TRBV18,NA,CASSPSAVYNEQFF
TRBJ1-3,TRBV9,NA,CASSVEENTIYF
TRBJ2-1,TRBV4-1,NA,CASSQDSGGSSYNEQFF
TRBJ1-1,TRBV5-1,NA,CASTLTSVDTEAFF
TRBJ1-4,TRBV13,NA,CASSLGITGTLSEKLFF
TRBJ2-7,TRBV2,NA,CASSEESPYF
TRBJ2-3,TRBV6-5,NA,CASSPTSSGTDTQYF
TRBJ2-7,TRBV4-2,TRBD2,CASSQEGSGPYEQYF
TRBJ1-2,TRBV29-1,NA,CSVGMRGDYGYTF
TRBJ2-7,TRBV11-2,TRBD1,CASSLVGQGLGEQYF
TRBJ1-1,TRBV15,TRBD1,CAASRGTGFMNTEAFF